This TCR beta chain was obtained from a study of blood T cell repertoires in COVID-19. Study-wide background: Acute and convalescent COVID-19 specimens originated in the United States, Italy and Spain. From T cells, B-cell-depleted T cells, or PBMCs came the material, which was cDNA or gDNA.

This clone was seen only a few times. The CDR3 extends over 16 amino acids. V gave up 1 base and J gave up 5 bases, with 16 bases separating them. Looked up from germline, CDR1 is SGHRS and CDR2 is YFSETQ. In the original workflow: Scientists estimated how many nucleated cells there were by amplifying reference gene primers. Measured with immunoSEQ multiplex PCR; TCRdb has only the in-frame clones, and not every one. V, J and clone size reflect that table, while D and trimming were determined from the DNA. This table holds fewer than 200,000 clones, under 85% found once. The chain joins TRBV5-1 to TRBJ2-1; D remains unclear. The receptor was derived from a man in his 70s with acute or convalescent COVID-19. Sequenced input: peripheral blood. The CDR3 here is CASSLSAGLANNEQFF. In DNA, the CDR3 is TGCGCCAGCAGCTTGTCAGCAGGTCTTGCTAACAATGAGCAGTTCTTC.